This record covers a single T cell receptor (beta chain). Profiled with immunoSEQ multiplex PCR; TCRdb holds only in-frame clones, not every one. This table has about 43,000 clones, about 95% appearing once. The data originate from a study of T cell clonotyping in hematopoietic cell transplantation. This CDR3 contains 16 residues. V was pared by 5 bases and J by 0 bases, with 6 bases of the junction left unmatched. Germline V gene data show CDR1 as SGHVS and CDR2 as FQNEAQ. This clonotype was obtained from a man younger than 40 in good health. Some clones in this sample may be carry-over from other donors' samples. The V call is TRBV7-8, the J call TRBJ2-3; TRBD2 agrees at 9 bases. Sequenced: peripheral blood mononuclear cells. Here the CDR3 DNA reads TGTGCCAGCAGCGCAGCTCTAGCGGGGAGCACAGATACGCAGTATTTT. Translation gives CASSAALAGSTDTQYF.